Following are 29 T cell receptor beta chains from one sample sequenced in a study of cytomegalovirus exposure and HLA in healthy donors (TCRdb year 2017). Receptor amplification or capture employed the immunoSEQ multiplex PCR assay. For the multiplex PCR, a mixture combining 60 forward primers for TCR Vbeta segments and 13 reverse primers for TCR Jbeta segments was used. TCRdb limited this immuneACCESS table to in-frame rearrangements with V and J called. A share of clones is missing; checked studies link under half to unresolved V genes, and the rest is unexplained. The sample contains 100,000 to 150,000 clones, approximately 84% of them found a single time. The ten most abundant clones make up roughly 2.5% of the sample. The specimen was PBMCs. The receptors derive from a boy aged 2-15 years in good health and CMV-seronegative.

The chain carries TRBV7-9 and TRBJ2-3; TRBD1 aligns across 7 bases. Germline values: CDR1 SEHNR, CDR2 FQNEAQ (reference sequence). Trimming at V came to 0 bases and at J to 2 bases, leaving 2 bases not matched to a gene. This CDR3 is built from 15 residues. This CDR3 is CASSLAGQATDTQYF. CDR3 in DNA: TGTGCCAGCAGCTTAGCTGGACAGGCCACAGATACGCAGTATTTT.

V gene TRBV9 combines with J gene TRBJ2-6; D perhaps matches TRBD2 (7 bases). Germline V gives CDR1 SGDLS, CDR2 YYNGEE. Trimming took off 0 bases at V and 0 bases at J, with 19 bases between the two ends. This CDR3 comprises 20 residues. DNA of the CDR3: TGTGCCAGCAGCGTAGCTACGGGGGGACACCATAGCTCTGGGGCCAACGTCCTGACTTTC. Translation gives CASSVATGGHHSSGANVLTF.

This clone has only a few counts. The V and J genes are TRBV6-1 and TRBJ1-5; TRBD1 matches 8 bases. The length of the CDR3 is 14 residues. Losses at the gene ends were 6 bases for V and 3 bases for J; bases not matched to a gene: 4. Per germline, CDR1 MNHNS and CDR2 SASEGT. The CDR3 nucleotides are TGTGCCAGCAGGAAACAGGGGGACAATCAGCCCCAGCATTTT. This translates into CASRKQGDNQPQHF.

The CDR3 sequence: CASSAQGAGTEAFF. The CDR3 DNA follows: TGTGCCAGCAGCGCCCAGGGGGCGGGCACTGAAGCTTTCTTT. V and J are TRBV9 and TRBJ1-1, with 8 positions matching TRBD1. V trimming: 3 bases; J trimming: 4 bases; junction bases outside the gene matches: 5. The CDR3 runs 14 residues. Germline V gene lookup returns CDR1 SGDLS and CDR2 YYNGEE.

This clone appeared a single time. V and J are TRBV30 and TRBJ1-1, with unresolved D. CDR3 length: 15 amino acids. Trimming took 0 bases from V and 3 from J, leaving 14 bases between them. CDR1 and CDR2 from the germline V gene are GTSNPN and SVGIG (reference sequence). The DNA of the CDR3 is TGTGCCTGGAGTGTACCGGCGGGTAGTGACACTGAAGCTTTCTTT. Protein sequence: CAWSVPAGSDTEAFF.

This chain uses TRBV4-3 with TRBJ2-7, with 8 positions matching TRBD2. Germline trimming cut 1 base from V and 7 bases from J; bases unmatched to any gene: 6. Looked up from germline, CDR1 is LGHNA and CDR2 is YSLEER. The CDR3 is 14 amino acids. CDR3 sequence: CASSQARGGFEQYF. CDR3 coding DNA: TGCGCCAGCAGCCAAGCCCGGGGGGGTTTTGAGCAGTACTTC.

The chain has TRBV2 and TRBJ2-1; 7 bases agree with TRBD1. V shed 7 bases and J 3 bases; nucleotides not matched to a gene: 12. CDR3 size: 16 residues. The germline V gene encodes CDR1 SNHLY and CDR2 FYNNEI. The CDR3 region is CASKRATGTFYNEQFF. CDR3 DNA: TGTGCCAGCAAGAGAGCGACAGGGACGTTCTACAATGAGCAGTTCTTC.

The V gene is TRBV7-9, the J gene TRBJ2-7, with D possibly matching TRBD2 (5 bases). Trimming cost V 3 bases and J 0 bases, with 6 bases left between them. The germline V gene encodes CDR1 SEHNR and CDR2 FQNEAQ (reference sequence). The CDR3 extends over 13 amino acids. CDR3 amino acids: CASSLAGSYEQYF. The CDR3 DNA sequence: TGTGCCAGCAGCTTGGCGGGCTCCTACGAGCAGTACTTC.

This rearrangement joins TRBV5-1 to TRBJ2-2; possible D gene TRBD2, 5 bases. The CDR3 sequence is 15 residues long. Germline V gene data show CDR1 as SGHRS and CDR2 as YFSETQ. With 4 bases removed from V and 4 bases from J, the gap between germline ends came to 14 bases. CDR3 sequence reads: CASSVNRRSTGELFF. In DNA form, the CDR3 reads TGCGCCAGCAGCGTGAACCGGAGGAGCACCGGGGAGCTGTTTTTT.

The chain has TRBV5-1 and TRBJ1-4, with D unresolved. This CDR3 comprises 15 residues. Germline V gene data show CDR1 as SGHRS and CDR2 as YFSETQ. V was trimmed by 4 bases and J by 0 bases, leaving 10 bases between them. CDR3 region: CASSVGRATNEKLFF. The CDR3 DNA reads TGCGCCAGCAGCGTTGGGCGTGCAACTAATGAAAAACTGTTTTTT.

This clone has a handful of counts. CDR3 in DNA: TGTGCCAGCAGCTTAGGACAGGTAGGCTCACCCCTCCACTTT. It translates to CASSLGQVGSPLHF. The rearrangement uses TRBV7-9 and TRBJ1-6, with D possibly TRBD1 on 6 matching bases. Germline assignment: CDR1 SEHNR and CDR2 FQNEAQ (reference sequence). With 1 base removed from V and 10 bases from J, the gap between germline ends came to 11 bases. The CDR3 runs 14 residues.

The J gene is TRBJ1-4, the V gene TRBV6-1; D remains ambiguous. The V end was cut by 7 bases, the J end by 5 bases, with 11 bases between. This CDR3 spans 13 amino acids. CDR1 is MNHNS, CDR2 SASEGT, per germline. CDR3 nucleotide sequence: TGTGCCAGCAACGGGAGGCTGAATGAAAAACTGTTTTTT. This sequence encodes CASNGRLNEKLFF.

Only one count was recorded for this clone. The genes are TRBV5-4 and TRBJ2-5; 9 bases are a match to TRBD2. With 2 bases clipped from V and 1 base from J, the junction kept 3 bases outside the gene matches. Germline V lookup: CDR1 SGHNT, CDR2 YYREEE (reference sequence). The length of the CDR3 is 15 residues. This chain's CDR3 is CASSLAGGIQETQYF. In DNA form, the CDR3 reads TGTGCCAGCAGCTTAGCGGGAGGAATCCAAGAGACCCAGTACTTC.

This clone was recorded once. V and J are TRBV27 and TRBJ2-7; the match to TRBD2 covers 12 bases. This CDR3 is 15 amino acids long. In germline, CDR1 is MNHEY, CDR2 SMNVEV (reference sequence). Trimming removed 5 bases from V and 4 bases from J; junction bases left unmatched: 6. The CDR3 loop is CASSPGLAGQYEQYV. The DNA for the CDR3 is TGTGCCAGCAGTCCCGGACTAGCGGGACAGTACGAGCAGTACGTC.

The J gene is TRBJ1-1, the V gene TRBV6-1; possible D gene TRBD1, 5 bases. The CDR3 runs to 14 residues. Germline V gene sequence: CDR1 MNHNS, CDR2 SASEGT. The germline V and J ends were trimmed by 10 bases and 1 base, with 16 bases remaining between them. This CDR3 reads CANVRVLKNTEAFF. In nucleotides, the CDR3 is TGTGCCAACGTCAGGGTTCTCAAGAACACTGAAGCTTTCTTT.

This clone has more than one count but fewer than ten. The CDR3: CASSSSTVGVEQYV. The CDR3, as DNA: TGTGCCAGCAGCTCTTCGACAGTAGGGGTCGAGCAGTACGTC. The chain has TRBV28 and TRBJ2-7, with D perhaps TRBD1 (5 bases). The CDR3 has 14 residues. The ends were cut back, 6 bases at V and 6 bases at J, with 18 bases in the middle. The germline V gene encodes CDR1 MDHEN and CDR2 SYDVKM.

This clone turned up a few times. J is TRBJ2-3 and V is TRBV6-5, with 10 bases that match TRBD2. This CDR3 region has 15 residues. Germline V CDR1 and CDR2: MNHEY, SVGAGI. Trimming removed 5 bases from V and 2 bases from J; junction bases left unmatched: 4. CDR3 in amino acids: CASSVGLAPTDTQYF. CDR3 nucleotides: TGTGCCAGCAGTGTGGGACTAGCGCCCACAGATACGCAGTATTTT.

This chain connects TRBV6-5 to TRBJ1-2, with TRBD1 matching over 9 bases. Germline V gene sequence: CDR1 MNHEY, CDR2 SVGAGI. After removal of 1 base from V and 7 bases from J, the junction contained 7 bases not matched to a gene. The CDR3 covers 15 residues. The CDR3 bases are TGTGCCAGCAGTTACTTTACAGGGGGCCAGCCTGGCTACACCTTC. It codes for CASSYFTGGQPGYTF.

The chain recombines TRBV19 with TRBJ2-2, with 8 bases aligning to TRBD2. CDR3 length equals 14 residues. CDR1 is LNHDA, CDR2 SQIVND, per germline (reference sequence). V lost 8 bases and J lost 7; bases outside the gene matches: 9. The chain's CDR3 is CASVTTSAVGELFF. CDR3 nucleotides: TGTGCCAGTGTCACGACTAGCGCGGTCGGGGAGCTGTTTTTT.

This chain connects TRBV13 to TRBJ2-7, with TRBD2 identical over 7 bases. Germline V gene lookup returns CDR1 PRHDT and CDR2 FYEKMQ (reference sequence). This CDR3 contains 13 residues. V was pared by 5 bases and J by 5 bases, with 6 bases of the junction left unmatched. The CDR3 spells CASSRTSWNEQYF. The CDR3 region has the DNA TGTGCCAGCAGCCGGACTAGTTGGAACGAGCAGTACTTC.

The CDR3 region is CASSGQGPYNEQFF. Here the CDR3 DNA reads TGCGCCAGCAGTGGACAGGGGCCCTACAATGAGCAGTTCTTC. The gene calls are TRBV5-1 and TRBJ2-1; 9 bases agree with TRBD1. V shed 5 bases and J 2 bases; nucleotides not matched to a gene: 2. Per germline, CDR1 SGHRS and CDR2 YFSETQ. The CDR3 runs 14 residues. The full variable domain, completed using reference TRBV5-1 and TRBJ2-1, is KAGVTQTPRYLIKTRGQQVTLSCSPISGHRSVSWYQQTPGQGLQFLFEYFSETQRNKGNFPGRFSGRQFSNSRSEMNVSTLELGDSALYLCASSGQGPYNEQFFGPGTRLTVL.

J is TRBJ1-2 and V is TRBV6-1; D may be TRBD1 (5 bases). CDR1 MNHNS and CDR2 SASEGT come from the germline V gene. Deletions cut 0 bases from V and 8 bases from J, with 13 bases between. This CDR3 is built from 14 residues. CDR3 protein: CASSEALGGWGYTF. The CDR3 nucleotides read TGTGCCAGCAGTGAAGCGCTGGGGGGTTGGGGCTACACCTTC.

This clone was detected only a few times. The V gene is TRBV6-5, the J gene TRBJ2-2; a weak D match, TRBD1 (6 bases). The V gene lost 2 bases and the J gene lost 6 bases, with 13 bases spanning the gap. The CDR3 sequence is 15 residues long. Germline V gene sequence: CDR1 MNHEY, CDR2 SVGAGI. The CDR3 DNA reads TGTGCCAGCAGTTACAGACAAGAGGGGGCCGGGGAGCTGTTTTTT. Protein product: CASSYRQEGAGELFF.

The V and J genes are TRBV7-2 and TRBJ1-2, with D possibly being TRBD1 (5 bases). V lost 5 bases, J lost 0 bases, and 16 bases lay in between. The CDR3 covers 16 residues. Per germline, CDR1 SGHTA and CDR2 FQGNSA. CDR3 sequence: CASSPRTGGSNYGYTF. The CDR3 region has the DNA TGTGCCAGCAGCCCCCGGACCGGGGGGTCTAACTATGGCTACACCTTC.

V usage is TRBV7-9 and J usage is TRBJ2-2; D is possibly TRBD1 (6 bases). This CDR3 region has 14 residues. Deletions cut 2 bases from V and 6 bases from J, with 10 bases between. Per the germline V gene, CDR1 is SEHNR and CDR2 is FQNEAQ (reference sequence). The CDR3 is CASSLPGAAGELFF. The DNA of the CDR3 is TGTGCCAGCAGCTTACCAGGGGCGGCCGGGGAGCTGTTTTTT.

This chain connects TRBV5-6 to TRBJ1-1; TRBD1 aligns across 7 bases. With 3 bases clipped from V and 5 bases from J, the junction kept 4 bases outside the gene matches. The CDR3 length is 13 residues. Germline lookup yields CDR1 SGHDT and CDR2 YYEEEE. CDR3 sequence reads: CASSWAGGTEAFF. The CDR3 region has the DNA TGTGCCAGCAGCTGGGCAGGGGGAACTGAAGCTTTCTTT.

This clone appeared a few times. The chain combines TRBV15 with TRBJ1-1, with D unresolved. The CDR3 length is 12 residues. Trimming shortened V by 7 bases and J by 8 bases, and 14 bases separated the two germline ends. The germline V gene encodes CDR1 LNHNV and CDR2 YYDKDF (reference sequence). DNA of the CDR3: TGTGCCACCACGCAACTAGGACGGGAAGCTTTCTTT. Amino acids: CATTQLGREAFF.

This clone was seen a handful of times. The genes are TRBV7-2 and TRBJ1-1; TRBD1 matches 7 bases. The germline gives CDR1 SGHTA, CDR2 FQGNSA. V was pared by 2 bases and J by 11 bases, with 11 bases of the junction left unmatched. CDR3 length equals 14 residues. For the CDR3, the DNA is TGTGCCAGCAGCTTATCTGGACAGGACGTGATGGCTTTCTTT. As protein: CASSLSGQDVMAFF.

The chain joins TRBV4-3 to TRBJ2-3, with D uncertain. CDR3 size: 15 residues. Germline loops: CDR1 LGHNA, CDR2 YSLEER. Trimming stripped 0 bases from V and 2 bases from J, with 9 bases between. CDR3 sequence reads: CASSQEAAFTDTQYF. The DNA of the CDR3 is TGCGCCAGCAGCCAAGAGGCGGCGTTCACAGATACGCAGTATTTT.